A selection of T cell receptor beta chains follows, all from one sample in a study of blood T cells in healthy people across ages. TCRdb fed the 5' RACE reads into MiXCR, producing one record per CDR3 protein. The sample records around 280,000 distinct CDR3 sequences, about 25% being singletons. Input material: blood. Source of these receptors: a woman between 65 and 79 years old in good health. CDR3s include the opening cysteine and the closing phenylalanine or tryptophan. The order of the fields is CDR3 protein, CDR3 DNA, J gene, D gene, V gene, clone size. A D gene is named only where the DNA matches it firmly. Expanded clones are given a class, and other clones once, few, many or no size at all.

CDR3aa: CASRRTGRAFF
CDR3nt: TGTGCCAGCCGGAGGACAGGAAGAGCTTTCTTT
j_gene: TRBJ1-1
d_gene: TRBD1
v_gene: TRBV12-3/TRBV12-4
abundance: -

CDR3aa: CASSPSAASYNEQFF
CDR3nt: TGTGCCAGCAGTCCATCAGCGGCGTCCTACAATGAGCAGTTCTTC
j_gene: TRBJ2-1
d_gene: -
v_gene: TRBV28
abundance: few

CDR3aa: CASSLASGTTHNEQFF
CDR3nt: TGTGCCAGCAGCTTAGCTAGCGGGACCACCCACAATGAGCAGTTCTTC
j_gene: TRBJ2-1
d_gene: TRBD2
v_gene: TRBV7-2
abundance: -

CDR3aa: CASSLSGNRETDTRYF
CDR3nt: TGCGCCAGCAGCTTGAGTGGAAACAGGGAAACAGATACGCGGTATTTT
j_gene: TRBJ2-3
d_gene: -
v_gene: TRBV5-1
abundance: few

CDR3aa: CSVLQGGTEAFF
CDR3nt: TGCAGCGTTCTACAGGGAGGAACTGAAGCTTTCTTT
j_gene: TRBJ1-1
d_gene: -
v_gene: TRBV29-1
abundance: -

CDR3aa: CASTWGANEKLFF
CDR3nt: TGTGCCAGCACTTGGGGGGCTAATGAAAAACTGTTTTTT
j_gene: TRBJ1-4
d_gene: -
v_gene: TRBV4-2
abundance: -

CDR3aa: CSVVWGVGSPLHF
CDR3nt: TGCAGCGTTGTCTGGGGAGTTGGGTCACCCCTCCACTTT
j_gene: TRBJ1-6
d_gene: -
v_gene: TRBV29-1
abundance: -

CDR3aa: CASSQEAGQGYSPLHF
CDR3nt: TGCGCCAGCAGCCAAGAAGCTGGACAGGGGTATTCACCCCTCCACTTT
j_gene: TRBJ1-6
d_gene: TRBD1
v_gene: TRBV4-1
abundance: few

CDR3aa: CASSTYGGLDSPLHF
CDR3nt: TGTGCCAGCAGTACTTATGGGGGACTAGATTCACCCCTCCACTTT
j_gene: TRBJ1-6
d_gene: -
v_gene: TRBV11-2
abundance: -

CDR3aa: CASSQGSGAFF
CDR3nt: TGTGCCAGCAGTCAGGGGAGCGGAGCTTTCTTT
j_gene: TRBJ1-1
d_gene: -
v_gene: TRBV6-2/TRBV6-3
abundance: few

CDR3aa: CASSLTRPGDSPLHF
CDR3nt: TGTGCCAGCAGCTTAACGCGGCCAGGGGATTCACCCCTCCACTTT
j_gene: TRBJ1-6
d_gene: -
v_gene: TRBV7-3
abundance: many

CDR3aa: CASSADRTSGIGSYNEQFF
CDR3nt: TGTGCCAGCAGCGCCGACCGGACTAGCGGGATTGGGTCTTACAATGAGCAGTTCTTC
j_gene: TRBJ2-1
d_gene: TRBD2
v_gene: TRBV9
abundance: few

CDR3aa: CASSRAGVGNTIYF
CDR3nt: TGTGCCAGCAGTCGAGCAGGGGTTGGAAACACCATATATTTT
j_gene: TRBJ1-3
d_gene: -
v_gene: TRBV12-3/TRBV12-4
abundance: -

CDR3aa: CASSASLGGLITEAFF
CDR3nt: TGTGCCAGCAGCGCATCCCTAGGGGGTTTGATCACTGAAGCTTTCTTT
j_gene: TRBJ1-1
d_gene: -
v_gene: TRBV9
abundance: -

CDR3aa: CASSPGGVNQPQHF
CDR3nt: TGTGCCAGCAGTCCCGGGGGGGTAAATCAGCCCCAGCATTTT
j_gene: TRBJ1-5
d_gene: -
v_gene: TRBV28
abundance: -

CDR3aa: CASSVTLAGANVLTF
CDR3nt: TGTGCCAGCAGTGTCACATTGGCTGGGGCCAACGTCCTGACTTTC
j_gene: TRBJ2-6
d_gene: -
v_gene: TRBV28
abundance: many

CDR3aa: CASSPSSSNEQYF
CDR3nt: TGCGCCAGCAGCCCTTCTTCTAGCAACGAGCAGTACTTC
j_gene: TRBJ2-7
d_gene: -
v_gene: TRBV4-1
abundance: -